This entry lists 23 T cell receptor beta chains sequenced from one sample in a study of patients and donors after allogeneic stem cell transplantation. Each CDR3 protein gets one entry after TCRdb re-called the RT-PCR reads with MiXCR. The data hold roughly 960,000 distinct CDR3 sequences, with roughly 18% observed a single time. The sample comprised blood, either unsorted or a sorted T cell fraction (not recorded which). Every receptor here comes from a human donor who was either an allogeneic HSCT recipient or a stem cell or donor lymphocyte infusion donor (not recorded which). It is not recorded whose cells these are; they may come from a transplant donor.

V usage is TRBV28 and J usage is TRBJ2-7; 8 bases are shared with TRBD2. J lost 2 bases, V lost 1 base, and 10 bases had no gene match. Germline loops: CDR1 MDHEN, CDR2 SYDVKM. The CDR3 runs 17 residues. CDR3 in DNA: TGTGCCAGCAGTTTATCAGCGACTAGCGTTGAACCCTACGAGCAGTACTTC. Encoded protein: CASSLSATSVEPYEQYF.

The V gene is TRBV9, the J gene TRBJ2-7, with 8 bases aligning to TRBD1. CDR1 and CDR2 (germline): SGDLS, YYNGEE. There are 15 residues in the CDR3. With V trimmed by 4 bases and J by 2 bases, 8 bases remained unmatched. CDR3 nucleotide sequence: TGTGCCAGCAGCAAAGAACGGACAGGGACCTACGAGCAGTACTTC. As protein: CASSKERTGTYEQYF.

This clonotype has only a few counts. The V and J genes are TRBV20-1 and TRBJ2-3, with 8 bases lining up with TRBD2. The CDR3 runs 16 residues. Germline V gene sequence: CDR1 DFQATT, CDR2 SNEGSKA (reference sequence). V was clipped by 3 bases and J by 5 bases; unmatched bases: 13. The CDR3 DNA sequence: TGCAGTGCTAGGATATCTGCCGGGGGGGGCCAAGATACGCAGTATTTT. It yields the protein CSARISAGGGQDTQYF.

The chain carries TRBV25-1 and TRBJ1-6, with D possibly matching TRBD1 (5 bases). Germline V lookup: CDR1 MGHDK, CDR2 SYGVNS. This CDR3 contains 17 residues. Trimming shortened V by 0 bases and J by 7 bases, and 16 bases separated the two germline ends. This chain's CDR3 is CASSEYVPGGRNSPLHF. The CDR3 nucleotides read TGTGCCAGCAGTGAATACGTCCCCGGGGGAAGGAATTCACCCCTCCACTTT.

The gene calls are TRBV27 and TRBJ2-7; D might be TRBD1 (5 bases). The CDR3 loop spans 14 amino acids. Between the trimmed V and J ends, which lost 6 bases and 2 bases, there was a span of 14 bases. The germline CDR1 and CDR2 sequences are MNHEY and SMNVEV (reference sequence). DNA of the CDR3: TGTGCCAGCAGACAGGTCCTCTTTCCCTACGAGCAGTACTTC. Its protein product is CASRQVLFPYEQYF.

This clonotype was counted between two and nine times. J is TRBJ1-5 and V is TRBV27; 7 bases are shared with TRBD1. J was trimmed by 7 bases and V by 0 bases; bases with no gene match: 12. CDR1 and CDR2 from the germline V gene are MNHEY and SMNVEV (reference sequence). This CDR3 is 17 amino acids long. As DNA, the CDR3 is TGTGCCAGCAGTTTATCGAATTCTCACAGGGGACGGCAGCCCCAGCATTTT. This gives the protein CASSLSNSHRGRQPQHF.

The chain uses TRBV12-3 or TRBV12-4 and TRBJ1-1; the D is unclear. V was shortened by 3 bases and J by 2 bases, with 10 bases between the two germline ends. The CDR3 has 14 residues. CDR3 region: CASSFQSINTEAFF. DNA of the CDR3: TGTGCCAGCAGTTTTCAGAGTATAAACACTGAAGCTTTCTTT.

The chain joins TRBV2 to TRBJ2-7; TRBD2 aligns across 7 bases. Per germline, CDR1 SNHLY and CDR2 FYNNEI. The CDR3 contains 14 residues. Unmatched junction bases numbered 2, after V lost 0 bases and J lost 3 bases. The CDR3 DNA follows: TGTGCCAGCAGTGAAGCGGGGGGGGTCTACGAGCAGTACTTC. Its protein is CASSEAGGVYEQYF. Variable domain in full (rest from reference TRBV2 and TRBJ2-7): EPEVTQTPSHQVTQMGQEVILRCVPISNHLYFYWYRQILGQKVEFLVSFYNNEISEKSEIFDDQFSVERPDGSNFTLKIRSTKLEDSAMYFCASSEAGGVYEQYFGPGTRLTVT.

This clonotype was picked up a small number of times. CDR3: CAISESGPNYGYTF. CDR3 nucleotides: TGTGCCATCAGTGAGTCCGGTCCTAACTATGGCTACACCTTC. The chain carries TRBV10-3 and TRBJ1-2; D is ambiguous. The CDR3 spans 14 residues. V was clipped by 0 bases and J by 0 bases, with 5 bases between them. Germline CDR1 is ENHRY and CDR2 is SYGVKD.

The J gene is TRBJ1-5, the V gene TRBV6-2 or TRBV6-3; the match to TRBD1 covers 10 bases. The V gene's germline CDR1 is MNHEY and CDR2 SVGEGT. The V gene end was trimmed by 2 bases and the J gene end by 5 bases; junction bases not matched to a gene: 9. The CDR3 is 17 residues long. CDR3 loop: CASSYNRDRGRYQPQHF. CDR3 bases: TGTGCCAGCAGTTACAACCGGGACAGGGGACGCTATCAGCCCCAGCATTTT.

This clonotype has only a few counts. J is TRBJ1-4 and V is TRBV2; D is possibly TRBD1 (5 bases). The CDR3 sequence is 15 residues long. Trimming removed 2 bases at V and 1 base at J, with 8 bases between. Germline-derived CDR1 and CDR2 are SNHLY and FYNNEI. The CDR3 region has the DNA TGTGCCAGCAGTGAACAGGGTATAACTAATGAAAAACTGTTTTTT. Translated: CASSEQGITNEKLFF.

This clonotype was observed a handful of times. The J gene is TRBJ2-1, the V gene TRBV5-1, with 10 bases that match TRBD2. This CDR3 is built from 12 residues. Germline V CDR1 and CDR2: SGHRS, YFSETQ. After removal of 5 bases from V and 10 bases from J, the junction contained 3 bases not matched to a gene. CDR3 protein: CASRLTSGEQFF. CDR3 coding DNA: TGCGCCAGCAGACTGACTAGCGGGGAGCAGTTCTTC.

The CDR3 loop is CASSGKGINNEQFF. The DNA for the CDR3 is TGTGCCAGCAGTGGCAAGGGTATCAACAATGAGCAGTTCTTC. The chain joins TRBV9 to TRBJ2-1, with D unresolved. The CDR3 covers 14 residues. Germline loops: CDR1 SGDLS, CDR2 YYNGEE. V dropped 5 bases and J dropped 5 bases, with 14 bases sitting between them.

The chain uses TRBV11-1 and TRBJ2-1, with D tentatively TRBD1 (5 bases). Trimming left V 4 bases short and J 8 bases short, with 21 bases between. Looked up from germline, CDR1 is SGHAT and CDR2 is FQDESV (reference sequence). There are 16 residues in the CDR3. The CDR3 sequence is CASSYDWGGPSDEQFF. DNA of the CDR3: TGTGCCAGCAGCTACGATTGGGGCGGTCCCAGCGATGAGCAGTTCTTC.

This clonotype was detected a few times. This sequence joins TRBV9 and TRBJ1-2; weak D call: TRBD1 (6 bases). Germline-derived CDR1 and CDR2 are SGDLS and YYNGEE. V lost 7 bases and J 4 bases, leaving 17 bases between the germline ends. The CDR3 length is 14 residues. The DNA for the CDR3 is TGTGCCAGCGGGCGGCAGGGGATAGCCTATGGCTACACCTTC. Translation gives CASGRQGIAYGYTF. The whole variable domain, remainder taken from reference TRBV9 and TRBJ1-2, is DSGVTQTPKHLITATGQRVTLRCSPRSGDLSVYWYQQSLDQGLQFLIQYYNGEERAKGNILERFSAQQFPDLHSELNLSSLELGDSALYFCASGRQGIAYGYTFGSGTRLTVV.

This clonotype showed up just a few times. The V call is TRBV4-1, the J call TRBJ2-5; tentative D call: TRBD2 (6 bases). The V gene lost 3 bases and the J gene lost 2 bases, with 22 bases spanning the gap. The length of the CDR3 is 18 residues. The germline V gene has CDR1 MGHRA and CDR2 YSYEKL. CDR3 sequence (DNA): TGCGCCAGCAGCCAGACTCTCCGACTCATAGCGGTTCAAGAGACCCAGTACTTC. Translation gives CASSQTLRLIAVQETQYF.

This clonotype turned up a few times. The V call is TRBV5-1, the J call TRBJ2-1; 7 bases fit TRBD1. This CDR3 comprises 14 residues. V was pared by 6 bases and J by 1 base, with 4 bases of the junction left unmatched. CDR1 and CDR2 from the germline V gene are SGHRS and YFSETQ. The chain's CDR3 is CASKGASSYNEQFF. Written as DNA, the CDR3 is TGCGCCAGCAAGGGGGCTAGTTCCTACAATGAGCAGTTCTTC.

This clonotype was seen more than once but under ten times. The chain has TRBV6-2 or TRBV6-3 and TRBJ1-4; 8 bases align to TRBD1. Germline CDR1 and CDR2: MNHEY and SVGEGT. V shed 2 bases, J shed 7 bases, and the junction held 21 bases outside the gene matches. The CDR3 covers 20 residues. The CDR3 spells CASSYPKSRDRRRWGEKLFF. As DNA, the CDR3 is TGTGCCAGCAGTTACCCGAAGAGTCGGGACAGGAGGAGGTGGGGTGAAAAACTGTTTTTT.

This clonotype has a handful of counts. The chain recombines TRBV6-5 with TRBJ2-7; the D gene is possibly TRBD1 (6 bases). This CDR3 spans 15 amino acids. V lost 0 bases to trimming and J lost 2 bases, with 11 bases between them. The germline V gene encodes CDR1 MNHEY and CDR2 SVGAGI. Written as DNA, the CDR3 is TGTGCCAGCAGTTACTCGTTAGGGACACCCTACGAGCAGTACTTC. It yields the protein CASSYSLGTPYEQYF.

The rearrangement uses TRBV5-5 and TRBJ1-1, with D maybe TRBD1 (5 bases). There are 15 residues in the CDR3. Trimming left V 4 bases short and J 0 bases short, with 13 bases between. Per germline, CDR1 SGHKS and CDR2 YYEKEE (reference sequence). CDR3 sequence (DNA): TGTGCCAGCAGCACCCAACCGACAGTGAACACTGAAGCTTTCTTT. This translates into CASSTQPTVNTEAFF.

This clonotype was found a few times. The CDR3 region is CANTWSGRRETQYF. The DNA for the CDR3 is TGTGCCAACACATGGAGCGGGAGAAGAGAGACCCAGTACTTC. This rearrangement joins TRBV12-3 or TRBV12-4 to TRBJ2-5; 8 bases map to TRBD2. The CDR3 extends over 14 amino acids. V was pared by 10 bases and J by 4 bases, with 11 bases of the junction left unmatched.

The rearrangement joins TRBV29-1 to TRBJ2-2; perhaps TRBD1 as D (5 bases). Germline CDR1 is SQVTM and CDR2 is ANQGSEA. The CDR3 consists of 14 residues. With 4 bases removed from V and 5 bases from J, the gap between germline ends came to 14 bases. CDR3 sequence reads: CSVVRQGRTGELFF. CDR3 DNA: TGCAGCGTTGTCCGCCAGGGTAGGACCGGGGAGCTGTTTTTT.

This clonotype turned up a few times. The chain recombines TRBV7-9 with TRBJ2-7, with D perhaps assigned TRBD1 or TRBD2 (5 bases each). V lost 5 bases and J lost 3, with 11 bases in between. Germline CDR1 reads SEHNR; CDR2 reads FQNEAQ (reference sequence). The CDR3 contains 13 residues. For the CDR3, the DNA is TGTGCCAGCAGCCCGATGGGGGTCTACGAGCAGTACTTC. It translates to CASSPMGVYEQYF.